This T cell receptor (beta chain) derives from a study of HIV-infected patients and healthy controls. cDNA was made from approximately 0.55 ug RNA using alpha and beta constant primers. Alpha and beta chain libraries were made separately by chain-specific third strand synthesis with multiplexing indices. Each CDR3 protein is one row after TCRdb ran MiXCR on the 5' RACE reads. This sample has 500 to 750 distinct CDR3 sequences, with approximately 70% found just once. Regarding this clonotype: Its specificity is not known. Found in a library prepared for alpha chains, this beta chain is an off-target read, and its abundance has little meaning.

Trimming took off 3 bases at V and 0 bases at J, with 6 bases between the two ends. The CDR3 covers 14 residues. The repertoire came from unfractionated whole blood and reflected all unsorted peripheral T cells. Findings and limits, study-wide: HIV+ repertoires were severely depleted of MAIT alpha-chain CDR3s, unlike healthy controls.

The V gene is TRBV12-3 or TRBV12-4, the J gene TRBJ2-4; D gene ambiguous. The source was blood, collected before antiretroviral therapy. This receptor was taken from an adult with HIV infection. Here the CDR3 DNA reads TGTGCCAGCAGTTTCGGAGAAGCCAAAAACATTCAGTACTTC. As protein: CASSFGEAKNIQYF.